These 4 T cell receptor beta chains share one sample of origin, sequenced in a study of cytomegalovirus exposure and HLA in healthy donors. TCRdb's copy holds only in-frame clones and misses some; the assay was immunoSEQ multiplex PCR. The table lists under 200,000 clones, roughly 81% of them singletons, with 1% to 1.5% in the top ten. The specimen was PBMCs. These receptors all stem from a woman in her 30s in good health and CMV-seronegative.

The rearrangement joins TRBV7-6 to TRBJ2-7; D might be TRBD1 (6 bases). V lost 4 bases and J 0 bases, leaving 19 bases between the germline ends. The V gene's germline CDR1 is SGHVS and CDR2 FNYEAQ. This CDR3 is built from 17 residues. CDR3: CASSSRTPGHPSYEQYF. The DNA for the CDR3 is TGTGCCAGCAGCTCCCGCACCCCGGGACACCCCTCCTACGAGCAGTACTTC.

V is TRBV28 and J is TRBJ1-2; D is undetermined. From germline, CDR1 is MDHEN and CDR2 SYDVKM. The V end lost 5 bases, the J end lost 3 bases, and 7 bases lay between the germline ends. The length of the CDR3 is 12 residues. The CDR3 spells CASSGRYYGYTF. The CDR3 nucleotides read TGTGCCAGCAGTGGCAGGTACTATGGCTACACCTTC.

The gene calls are TRBV28 and TRBJ2-2; the match to TRBD2 covers 7 bases. CDR3 size: 14 residues. The trim removed 6 bases at V and 5 bases at J, leaving 6 bases unmatched. Germline V gene lookup returns CDR1 MDHEN and CDR2 SYDVKM. The CDR3 DNA follows: TGTGCCAGCAGAACGGGAGCGGGGACCGGGGAGCTGTTTTTT. Translation: CASRTGAGTGELFF.

The sample holds a few counts of this clone. The chain has TRBV2 and TRBJ1-5, with D hard to call. Germline-derived CDR1 and CDR2 are SNHLY and FYNNEI. The CDR3 covers 12 residues. V lost 3 bases to trimming and J lost 9 bases, with 9 bases between them. In nucleotides, the CDR3 is TGTGCCAGCAGTGACCCATCCGGGCCCCAGCATTTT. It translates to CASSDPSGPQHF.